Detailed here is one TCR beta chain. The source of the sample is a study of CD8 T cells in Susac syndrome. It was with random hexamers that 0.5 to 1 ug RNA was reverse transcribed. TCRdb passed the immunoSEQ multiplex PCR reads through MiXCR, listing each CDR3 protein once. The sample has 110,000 or so distinct CDR3 sequences; approximately 90% are singletons. Controls were drawn from healthy donors and were matched for age and sex. This CDR3 region has 12 residues. The germline V gene encodes CDR1 SGHTA and CDR2 FQGNSA. V lost 0 bases and J lost 2, with 1 base in between. The V call is TRBV7-2, the J call TRBJ1-2; D is unclear. The source of this sequence is a human donor in good health. Sequenced input: CD8+ T cells from PBMCs. The CDR3 region has the DNA TGTGCCAGCAGCTTAGCCAACTATGGCTACACCTTC. Translation gives CASSLANYGYTF.